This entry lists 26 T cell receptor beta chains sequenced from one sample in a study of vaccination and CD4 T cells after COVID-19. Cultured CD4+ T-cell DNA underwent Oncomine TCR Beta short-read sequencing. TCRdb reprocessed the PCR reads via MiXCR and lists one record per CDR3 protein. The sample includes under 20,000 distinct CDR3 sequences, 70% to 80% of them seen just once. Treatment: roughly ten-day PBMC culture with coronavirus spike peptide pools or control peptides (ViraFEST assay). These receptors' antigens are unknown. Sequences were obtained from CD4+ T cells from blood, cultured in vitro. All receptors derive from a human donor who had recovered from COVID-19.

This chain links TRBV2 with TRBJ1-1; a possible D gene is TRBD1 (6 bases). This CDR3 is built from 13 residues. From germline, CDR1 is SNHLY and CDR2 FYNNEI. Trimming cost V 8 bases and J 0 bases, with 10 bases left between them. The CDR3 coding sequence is TGTGCCAGCGGCGGACAGATGAACACTGAAGCTTTCTTT. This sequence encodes CASGGQMNTEAFF.

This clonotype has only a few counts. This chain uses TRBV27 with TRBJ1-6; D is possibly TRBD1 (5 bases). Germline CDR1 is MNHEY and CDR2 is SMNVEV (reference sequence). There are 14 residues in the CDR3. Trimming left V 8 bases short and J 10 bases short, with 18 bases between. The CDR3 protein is CASYGHEPGSPLHF. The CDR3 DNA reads TGTGCCAGCTACGGACACGAACCAGGCTCACCCCTCCACTTT.

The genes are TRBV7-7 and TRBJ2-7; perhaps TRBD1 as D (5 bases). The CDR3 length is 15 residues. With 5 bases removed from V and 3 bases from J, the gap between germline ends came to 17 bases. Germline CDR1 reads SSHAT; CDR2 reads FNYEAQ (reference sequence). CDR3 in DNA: TGTGCCAGCAGCCCCCCCCCGCAGGGCGGCTACGAGCAGTACTTC. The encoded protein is CASSPPPQGGYEQYF.

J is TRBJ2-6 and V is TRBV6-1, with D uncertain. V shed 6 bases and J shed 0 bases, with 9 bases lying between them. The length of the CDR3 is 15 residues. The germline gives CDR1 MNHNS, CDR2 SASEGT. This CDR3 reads CASSRTASGANVLTF. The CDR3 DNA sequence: TGTGCCAGCAGCCGAACGGCCTCTGGGGCCAACGTCCTGACTTTC.

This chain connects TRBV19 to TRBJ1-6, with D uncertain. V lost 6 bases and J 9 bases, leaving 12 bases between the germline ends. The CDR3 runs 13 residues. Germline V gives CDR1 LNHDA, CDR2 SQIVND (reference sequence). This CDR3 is CASRGQTFSPLHF. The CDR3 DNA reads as TGTGCCAGTAGAGGCCAGACCTTTTCACCCCTCCACTTT.

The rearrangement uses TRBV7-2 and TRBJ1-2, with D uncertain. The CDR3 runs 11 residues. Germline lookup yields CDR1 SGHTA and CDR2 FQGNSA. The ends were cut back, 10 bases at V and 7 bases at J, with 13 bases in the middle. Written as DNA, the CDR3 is TGTGCCACCTACTATAACCTTGGCTACACCTTC. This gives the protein CATYYNLGYTF.

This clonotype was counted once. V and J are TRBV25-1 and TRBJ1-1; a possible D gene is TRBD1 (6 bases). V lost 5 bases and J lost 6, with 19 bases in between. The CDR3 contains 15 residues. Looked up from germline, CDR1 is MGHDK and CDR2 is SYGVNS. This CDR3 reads CASSPQWAGEAEAFF. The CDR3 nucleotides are TGTGCCAGCAGTCCTCAATGGGCAGGGGAAGCTGAAGCTTTCTTT. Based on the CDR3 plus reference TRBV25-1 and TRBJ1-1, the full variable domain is EADIYQTPRYLVIGTGKKITLECSQTMGHDKMYWYQQDPGMELHLIHYSYGVNSTEKGDLSSESTVSRIRTEHFPLTLESARPSHTSQYLCASSPQWAGEAEAFFGQGTRLTVV.

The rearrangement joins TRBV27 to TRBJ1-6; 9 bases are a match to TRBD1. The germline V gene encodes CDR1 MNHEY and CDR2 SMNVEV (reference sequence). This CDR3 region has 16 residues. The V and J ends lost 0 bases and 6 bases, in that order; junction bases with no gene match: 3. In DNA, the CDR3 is TGTGCCAGCAGTTTATCCGGGACAGGGCCTAATTCACCCCTCCACTTT. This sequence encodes CASSLSGTGPNSPLHF.

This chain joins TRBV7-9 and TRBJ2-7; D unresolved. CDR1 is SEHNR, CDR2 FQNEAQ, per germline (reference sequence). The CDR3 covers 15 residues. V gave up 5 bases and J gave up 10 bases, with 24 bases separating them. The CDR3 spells CASSTPLARSFGQYF. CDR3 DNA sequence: TGTGCCAGCAGCACCCCCTTAGCACGTTCCTTCGGACAGTACTTC.

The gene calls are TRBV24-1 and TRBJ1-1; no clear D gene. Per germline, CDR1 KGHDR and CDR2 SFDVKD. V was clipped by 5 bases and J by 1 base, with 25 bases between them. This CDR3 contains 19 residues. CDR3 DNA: TGTGCCACCAGTGCGGTCCCCCGTCCCCTTTTAAGCGAGAACACTGAAGCTTTCTTT. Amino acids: CATSAVPRPLLSENTEAFF.

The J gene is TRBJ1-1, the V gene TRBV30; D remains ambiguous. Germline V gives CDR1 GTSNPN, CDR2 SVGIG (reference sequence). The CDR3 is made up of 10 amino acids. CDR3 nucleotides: TGTGGGATATCCAGGCCTGAAGCTTTCTTT. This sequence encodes CGISRPEAFF.

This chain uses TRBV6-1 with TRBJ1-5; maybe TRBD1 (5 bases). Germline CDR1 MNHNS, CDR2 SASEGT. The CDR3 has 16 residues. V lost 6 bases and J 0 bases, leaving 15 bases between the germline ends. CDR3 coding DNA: TGTGCCAGCAGGGGGCAGGAACTCTATAGCAATCAGCCCCAGCATTTT. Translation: CASRGQELYSNQPQHF.

The CDR3 reads CASSFDRAPYNSPLHF. DNA of the CDR3: TGTGCCAGCAGCTTCGACAGGGCCCCCTATAATTCACCCCTCCACTTT. This chain connects TRBV6-1 to TRBJ1-6; 7 nucleotides match TRBD1. The CDR3 totals 16 residues. CDR1 MNHNS and CDR2 SASEGT come from the germline V gene. Losses at the gene ends were 6 bases for V and 2 bases for J; bases not matched to a gene: 7.

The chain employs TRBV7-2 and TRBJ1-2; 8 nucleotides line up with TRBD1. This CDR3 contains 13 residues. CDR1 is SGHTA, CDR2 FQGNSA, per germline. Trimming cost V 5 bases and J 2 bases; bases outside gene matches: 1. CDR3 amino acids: CASSRQGNYGYTF. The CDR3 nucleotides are TGTGCCAGCAGCCGACAGGGGAACTATGGCTACACCTTC.

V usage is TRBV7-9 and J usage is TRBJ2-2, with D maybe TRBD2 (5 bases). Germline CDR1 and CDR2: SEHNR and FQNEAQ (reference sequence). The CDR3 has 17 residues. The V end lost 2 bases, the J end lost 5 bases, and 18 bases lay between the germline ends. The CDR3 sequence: CASSLTLRTSGTGELFF. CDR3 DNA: TGTGCCAGCAGCTTAACTCTCCGCACATCGGGGACCGGGGAGCTGTTTTTT.

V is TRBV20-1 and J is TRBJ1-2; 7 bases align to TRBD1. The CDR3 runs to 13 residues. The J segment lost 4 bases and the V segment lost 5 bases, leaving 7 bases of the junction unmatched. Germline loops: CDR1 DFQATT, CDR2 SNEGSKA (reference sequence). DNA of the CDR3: TGCAGTGCTTCGACAGGGCTGGGCTATGGCTACACCTTC. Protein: CSASTGLGYGYTF.

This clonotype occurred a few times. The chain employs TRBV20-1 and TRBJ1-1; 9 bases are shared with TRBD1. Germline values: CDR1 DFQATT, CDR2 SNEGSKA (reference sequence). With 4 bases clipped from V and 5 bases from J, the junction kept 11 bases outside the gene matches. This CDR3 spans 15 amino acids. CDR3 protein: CSAITHRGRETEAFF. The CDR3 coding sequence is TGCAGTGCTATAACACACAGGGGGCGTGAAACTGAAGCTTTCTTT.

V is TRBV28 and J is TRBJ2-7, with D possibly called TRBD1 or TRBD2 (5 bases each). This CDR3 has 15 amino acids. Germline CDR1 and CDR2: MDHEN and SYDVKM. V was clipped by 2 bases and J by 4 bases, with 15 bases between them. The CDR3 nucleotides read TGTGCCAGCAGTTTAACCTGGGACGGTCAATACGAGCAGTACTTC. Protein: CASSLTWDGQYEQYF. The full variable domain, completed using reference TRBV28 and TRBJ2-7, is DVKVTQSSRYLVKRTGEKVFLECVQDMDHENMFWYRQDPGLGLRLIYFSYDVKMKEKGDIPEGYSVSREKKERFSLILESASTNQTSMYLCASSLTWDGQYEQYFGPGTRLTVT.

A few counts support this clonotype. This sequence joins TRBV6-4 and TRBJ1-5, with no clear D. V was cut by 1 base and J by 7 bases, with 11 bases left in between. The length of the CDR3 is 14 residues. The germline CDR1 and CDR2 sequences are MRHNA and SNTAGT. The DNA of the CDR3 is TGTGCCAGCAGTGACTTCCCGACAACCCAGCCCCAGCATTTT. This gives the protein CASSDFPTTQPQHF.

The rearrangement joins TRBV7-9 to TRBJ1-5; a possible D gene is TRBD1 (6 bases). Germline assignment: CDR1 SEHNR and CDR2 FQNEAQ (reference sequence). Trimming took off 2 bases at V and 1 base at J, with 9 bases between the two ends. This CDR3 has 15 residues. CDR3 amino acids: CASSLQGLSNQPQHF. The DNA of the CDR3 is TGTGCCAGCAGCTTACAGGGGCTGAGCAATCAGCCCCAGCATTTT.

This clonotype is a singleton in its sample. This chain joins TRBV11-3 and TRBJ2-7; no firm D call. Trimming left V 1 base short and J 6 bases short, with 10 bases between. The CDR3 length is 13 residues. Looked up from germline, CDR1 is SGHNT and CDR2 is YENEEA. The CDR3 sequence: CASSLGTAGEQYF. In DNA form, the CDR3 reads TGTGCCAGCAGCTTAGGGACCGCCGGCGAGCAGTACTTC.

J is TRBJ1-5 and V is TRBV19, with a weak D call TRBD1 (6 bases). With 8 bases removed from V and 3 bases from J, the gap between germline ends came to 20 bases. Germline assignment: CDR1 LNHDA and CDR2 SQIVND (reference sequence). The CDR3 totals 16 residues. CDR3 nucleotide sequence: TGTGCCAGTGGACCGGGGGGAGGGGGTCTCAATCAGCCCCAGCATTTT. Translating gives CASGPGGGGLNQPQHF.

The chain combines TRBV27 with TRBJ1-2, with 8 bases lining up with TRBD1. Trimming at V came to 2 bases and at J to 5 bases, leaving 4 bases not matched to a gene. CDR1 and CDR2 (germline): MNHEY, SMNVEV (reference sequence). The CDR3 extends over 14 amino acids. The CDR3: CASSLGTGGYGYTF. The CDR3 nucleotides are TGTGCCAGCAGTTTAGGAACAGGGGGGTATGGCTACACCTTC.

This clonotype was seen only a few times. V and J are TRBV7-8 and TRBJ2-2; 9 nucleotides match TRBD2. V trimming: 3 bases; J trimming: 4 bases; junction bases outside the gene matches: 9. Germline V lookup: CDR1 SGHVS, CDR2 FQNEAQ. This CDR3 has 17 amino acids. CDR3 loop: CASSFRIAGAGTGELFF. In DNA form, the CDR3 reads TGTGCCAGCAGCTTCCGTATAGCGGGAGCGGGCACCGGGGAGCTGTTTTTT.

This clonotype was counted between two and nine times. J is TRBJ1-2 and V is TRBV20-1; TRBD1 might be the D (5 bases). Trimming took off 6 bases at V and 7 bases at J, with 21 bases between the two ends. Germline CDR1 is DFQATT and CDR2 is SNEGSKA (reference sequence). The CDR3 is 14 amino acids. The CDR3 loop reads CSATGAAPSFGYTF. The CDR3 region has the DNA TGCAGTGCCACTGGGGCGGCCCCCTCGTTTGGCTACACCTTC.

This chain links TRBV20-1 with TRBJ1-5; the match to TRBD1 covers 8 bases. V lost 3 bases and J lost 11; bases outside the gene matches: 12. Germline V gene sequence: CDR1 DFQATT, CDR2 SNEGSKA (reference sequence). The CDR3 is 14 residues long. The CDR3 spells CSASDDRGWGTQHF. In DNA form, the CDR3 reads TGCAGTGCTAGTGACGACAGGGGTTGGGGGACCCAGCATTTT.